A selection of T cell receptor beta chains follows, all from one sample in a study of T-cell reconstitution after alpha-beta-depleted transplantation in children. Each CDR3 protein is one row after TCRdb ran MiXCR on the PCR reads. Here the sample spans approximately 270,000 distinct CDR3 sequences, roughly a quarter being singletons. The material was PBMCs, mostly from graft donor cells, obtained 360 days after TCRalphabeta/CD19-depleted stem cell transplant. The receptor set was obtained from a female patient aged 2 to 10 who had a stem cell transplant for congenital amegakaryocytic thrombocytopenia, so the T cells may come from the graft donor. The CDR3 runs from the conserved cysteine through the conserved F or W. Fields, in order: V gene, clone size, D gene, J gene, CDR3 protein, CDR3 DNA. A D gene is named only where the DNA matches it firmly. A clone size is listed for some rows: how often the clone was seen (once, few, many), or a class if it is expanded.

>TRBV5-4|-|-|TRBJ2-1
CASSLISYNEQFF
TGTGCCAGCAGCCTCATTTCCTACAATGAGCAGTTCTTC
>TRBV5-5|-|-|TRBJ1-4
CASSRIPGPMNEKLFF
TGTGCCAGCAGCCGAATTCCGGGACCGATGAATGAAAAACTGTTTTTT
>TRBV11-1|few|TRBD2|TRBJ2-7
CASSKQPGLAIYEQYF
TGTGCCAGCAGCAAGCAGCCGGGACTAGCCATCTACGAGCAGTACTTC
>TRBV28|few|-|TRBJ1-4
CASSLFTDKWREKLFF
TGTGCCAGCAGTTTATTCACCGACAAATGGAGGGAAAAACTGTTTTTT
>TRBV12-3/TRBV12-4|many|-|TRBJ1-6
CASSSAGYSLHF
TGTGCCAGCAGTTCGGCAGGCTATTCCCTCCACTTT
>TRBV12-3/TRBV12-4|few|TRBD1|TRBJ2-1
CAGRDRGHNEQFF
TGTGCCGGACGGGACAGGGGCCACAATGAGCAGTTCTTC
>TRBV10-3|many|TRBD1|TRBJ1-1
CAISAGQGVEAFF
TGTGCCATCAGTGCTGGACAGGGAGTTGAAGCTTTCTTT
>TRBV12-3/TRBV12-4|-|-|TRBJ2-5
CASSFMQTQYF
TGTGCCAGCAGTTTCATGCAGACCCAGTACTTC
>TRBV10-2|-|TRBD1|TRBJ2-7
CASKGPTGAVNEQYF
TGCGCCAGCAAAGGGCCCACAGGGGCGGTCAACGAGCAGTACTTC
>TRBV12-3/TRBV12-4|-|TRBD2|TRBJ2-1
CASSLLTGTSGPRNNEQFF
TGTGCCAGCAGCCTCCTCACCGGGACTAGCGGGCCTCGAAACAATGAGCAGTTCTTC
>TRBV2|-|-|TRBJ2-5
CSTSGMGMRETQYF
TGTTCTACATCTGGCATGGGGATGAGAGAGACCCAGTACTTC
>TRBV10-1|-|TRBD1|TRBJ2-2
CASSDNVLRRTGGTGELFF
TGCGCCAGCAGTGATAATGTACTACGTCGTACAGGGGGAACCGGGGAGCTGTTTTTT
>TRBV20-1|-|-|TRBJ1-2
CSAEGYGYTF
TGCAGTGCCGAAGGCTATGGCTACACCTTC
>TRBV7-9|many|-|TRBJ2-7
CASSHPDSTYEQYF
TGTGCCAGCAGCCACCCGGACAGCACCTACGAGCAGTACTTC
>TRBV19|-|-|TRBJ2-3
CASSNQGQWDTQYF
TGTGCCAGTAGTAACCAAGGACAGTGGGATACGCAGTATTTT
>TRBV4-1|few|-|TRBJ2-3
CASSQVGTAGDTQYF
TGCGCCAGCAGCCAAGTAGGGACAGCGGGGGATACGCAGTATTTT
>TRBV4-1|many|TRBD1|TRBJ2-3
CASSQVGQTSSTDTQYF
TGCGCCAGCAGCCAAGTGGGACAGACGTCTAGCACAGATACGCAGTATTTT
>TRBV5-1|few|-|TRBJ1-4
CASSLFSRFNEKLFF
TGCGCCAGCAGCTTGTTTTCCAGGTTTAATGAAAAACTGTTTTTT
>TRBV2|few|TRBD1|TRBJ2-2
CASSEGGTGVAGELFF
TGTGCCAGCAGTGAGGGTGGGACAGGGGTTGCCGGGGAGCTGTTTTTT
>TRBV6-2/TRBV6-3|many|-|TRBJ2-2
CASRATAPNTGELFF
TGTGCCAGCAGAGCAACAGCCCCGAACACCGGGGAGCTGTTTTTT
>TRBV24-1|-|-|TRBJ2-5
CATSPARVPETQYF
TGTGCCACCAGCCCCGCCAGGGTCCCGGAGACCCAGTACTTC
>TRBV24-1|many|TRBD2|TRBJ2-5
CATGTSGQETQYF
TGTGCCACCGGGACTAGCGGACAAGAGACCCAGTACTTC
>TRBV7-2|-|TRBD1|TRBJ2-7
CASSLASSRTGWGYEQYF
TGTGCCAGCAGCTTAGCTTCGTCCCGGACAGGGTGGGGCTACGAGCAGTACTTC
>TRBV10-2|few|-|TRBJ1-2
CASSELGTGNYGYTF
TGCGCCAGCAGTGAGCTTGGGACGGGCAACTATGGCTACACCTTC
>TRBV6-2/TRBV6-3|-|-|TRBJ2-3
CASSYPAESGTDTQYF
TGTGCCAGCAGTTACCCAGCGGAAAGCGGCACAGATACGCAGTATTTT
>TRBV10-3|-|-|TRBJ2-7
CSIGSNYEPYF
TGTTCCATCGGGTCTAACTACGAGCCGTACTTC
>TRBV20-1|few|-|TRBJ1-6
CSATNRDYNSPLHF
TGCAGTGCTACTAACAGGGACTATAATTCACCCCTCCACTTT
>TRBV4-1|many|-|TRBJ2-7
CASSQDSGSSYEQYF
TGCGCCAGCAGCCAAGATTCGGGCAGCTCCTACGAGCAGTACTTC
>TRBV20-1|-|-|TRBJ2-7
CSARDFSTQYF
TGCAGTGCTAGGGATTTTAGTACGCAGTACTTC
>TRBV24-1|many|-|TRBJ2-3
CATSDRSRGRRDTQYF
TGTGCCACCAGTGACCGTAGCCGGGGAAGGAGGGATACGCAGTATTTT
>TRBV29-1|many|-|TRBJ2-2
CSVESLDNTGELFF
TGCAGCGTTGAAAGCCTAGATAACACCGGGGAGCTGTTTTTT
>TRBV28|few|-|TRBJ2-7
CASSVGVSEQYF
TGTGCCAGCAGTGTGGGGGTTTCCGAGCAGTACTTC
>TRBV18|-|-|TRBJ1-5
CASSRDMSGNQPQHF
TGTGCCAGCTCACGCGATATGAGCGGCAATCAGCCCCAGCATTTT
>TRBV29-1|few|-|TRBJ1-1
CSVAGTDWSPRPTEAFF
TGCAGCGTTGCAGGGACGGACTGGTCCCCCCGACCCACTGAAGCTTTCTTT
>TRBV6-5|-|-|TRBJ1-6
CASSLSRYSPLHF
TGTGCCAGCAGTCTATCTCGGTATTCACCCCTCCACTTT
>TRBV5-1|few|TRBD2|TRBJ2-3
CASSLEGLAGAGEADTQYF
TGCGCCAGCAGCTTGGAAGGTCTAGCGGGAGCTGGGGAGGCAGATACGCAGTATTTT
>TRBV6-5|-|-|TRBJ2-1
CASRIDRTAEQFF
TGTGCCAGCAGGATTGACAGGACCGCTGAGCAGTTCTTC
>TRBV30|few|-|TRBJ1-5
CAWSGAGIQPQHF
TGTGCCTGGAGCGGAGCAGGCATTCAGCCCCAGCATTTT
>TRBV12-3/TRBV12-4|-|-|TRBJ2-5
CASSFRVAETQYF
TGTGCCAGCAGTTTTCGGGTGGCAGAGACCCAGTACTTC
>TRBV10-2|-|TRBD2|TRBJ2-2
CASSVGRGGNGELFF
TGCGCCAGCAGTGTAGGGCGGGGGGGCAACGGGGAGCTGTTTTTT
>TRBV3-1|few|TRBD1|TRBJ1-6
CASSPEQGYSPLHF
TGTGCCAGCAGCCCGGAACAGGGGTATTCACCCCTCCACTTT
>TRBV7-2|many|-|TRBJ2-1
CASTYASQDGYEQFF
TGTGCCAGCACGTACGCGAGTCAGGACGGCTATGAGCAGTTCTTC
>TRBV6-5|-|-|TRBJ2-4
CASGNRSRIAKNIQYF
TGTGCCAGCGGTAACAGATCTAGGATAGCCAAAAACATTCAGTACTTC
>TRBV13|once|-|TRBJ1-2
CASSLGGAGYTF
TGTGCCAGCAGCTTAGGAGGGGCTGGCTACACCTTC
>TRBV5-1|few|-|TRBJ1-1
CASSLTQGAMNTEAFF
TGCGCCAGCAGCTTAACTCAGGGAGCAATGAACACTGAAGCTTTCTTT
>TRBV20-1|few|TRBD1|TRBJ1-6
CSARSTTGTGFLRLEF
TGCAGTGCTAGGTCAACAACCGGGACAGGGTTTCTCCGGTTGGAATTT
>TRBV6-1|-|-|TRBJ2-1
CASSREWGMVEQFF
TGTGCCAGCAGTCGGGAGTGGGGCATGGTTGAGCAGTTCTTC
>TRBV5-1|many|-|TRBJ1-6
CASSDFGENSPLHF
TGCGCCAGCAGCGACTTTGGAGAAAATTCACCCCTCCACTTT
>TRBV9|many|-|TRBJ1-3
CASSEGGASGNTIYF
TGTGCCAGCAGCGAGGGGGGCGCCTCTGGAAACACCATATATTTT
>TRBV10-3|-|-|TRBJ1-5
CAISPTVSNQPQHF
TGTGCCATCAGCCCGACAGTTAGCAATCAGCCCCAGCATTTT
>TRBV5-1|many|TRBD1|TRBJ2-7
CASSLGQGPYEQYF
TGCGCCAGCAGCTTGGGACAGGGTCCCTACGAGCAGTACTTC
>TRBV20-1|-|-|TRBJ1-3
CSASTARNTIYF
TGCAGTGCTTCGACAGCTCGGAACACCATATATTTT
>TRBV12-3/TRBV12-4|-|-|TRBJ2-7
CASSPRFGGASEQYF
TGTGCCAGCAGTCCCCGTTTCGGCGGGGCGAGCGAGCAGTACTTC
>TRBV29-1|many|TRBD1|TRBJ2-1
CSGAQGSEQFF
TGCAGCGGGGCACAGGGGAGTGAGCAGTTCTTC
>TRBV6-1|-|-|TRBJ1-4
CASSTADSQHEKLFF
TGTGCCAGCAGTACCGCGGACAGTCAGCATGAAAAACTGTTTTTT
>TRBV11-3|few|-|TRBJ2-7
CASSFTPPEYEQYF
TGTGCCAGCAGCTTTACTCCTCCTGAATACGAGCAGTACTTC
>TRBV6-1|-|-|TRBJ2-1
CASGVTDNEQFF
TGTGCCAGCGGCGTGACCGACAATGAGCAGTTCTTC
>TRBV29-1|-|-|TRBJ2-3
CSVDSARMYTQYF
TGCAGCGTTGACAGCGCCAGGATGTATACGCAGTATTTT
>TRBV9|-|TRBD2|TRBJ2-3
CASSTTSGRIDTQYF
TGTGCCAGCAGTACAACTAGCGGGAGAATAGATACGCAGTATTTT